This TCR beta chain was identified during a study of circulating and synovial CD4+ cells in juvenile arthritis. Trimming took off 3 bases at V and 4 bases at J, with 10 bases between the two ends. The CDR3 consists of 13 residues. The germline V gene encodes CDR1 KGHSH and CDR2 LQKENI. The method was immunoSEQ multiplex PCR; TCRdb's version includes in-frame clones alone and lacks a portion of them. The table includes about 32,000 clones, 90% to 95% detected once. The receptor was derived from a human donor with juvenile idiopathic arthritis. The chain uses TRBV18 and TRBJ2-7; D call uncertain. The material sequenced was CD4+ T cells from blood. DNA of the CDR3: TGTGCCAGCTCACCCCAAACGACTTACGAGCAGTACTTC. This encodes CASSPQTTYEQYF.